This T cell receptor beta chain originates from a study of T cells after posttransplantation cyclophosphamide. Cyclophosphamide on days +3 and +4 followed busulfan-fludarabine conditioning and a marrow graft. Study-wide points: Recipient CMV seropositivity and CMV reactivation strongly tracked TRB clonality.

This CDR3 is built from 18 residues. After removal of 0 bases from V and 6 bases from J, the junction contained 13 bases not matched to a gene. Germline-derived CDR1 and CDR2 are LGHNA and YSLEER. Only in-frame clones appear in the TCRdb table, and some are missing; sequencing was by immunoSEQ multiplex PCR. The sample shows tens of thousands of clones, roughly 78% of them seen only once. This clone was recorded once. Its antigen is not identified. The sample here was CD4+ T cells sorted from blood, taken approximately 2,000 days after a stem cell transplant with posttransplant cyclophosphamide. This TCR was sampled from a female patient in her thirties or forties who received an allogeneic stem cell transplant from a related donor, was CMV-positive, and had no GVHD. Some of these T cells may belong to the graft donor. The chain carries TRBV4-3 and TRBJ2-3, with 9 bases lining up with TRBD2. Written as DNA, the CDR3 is TGCGCCAGCAGCCAAGATAGGGGGTTAGCGGGGGCAGGGGATACGCAGTATTTT. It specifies CASSQDRGLAGAGDTQYF.